A selection of T cell receptor beta chains follows, all from one sample in a study of blood T cell repertoires in COVID-19. Method: immunoSEQ multiplex PCR; TCRdb's copy keeps in-frame clones and lacks some. The repertoire holds roughly 150,000 clones, with around 80% as singletons. What was sequenced was peripheral blood. These receptor sequences come from a man aged 55-75 years with acute or convalescent COVID-19. The CDR3 runs from the conserved cysteine through the conserved F or W. The D gene is left open where the match is weak. Only part of the rows carry a size: once, few, many, or a class if the clone is expanded.

size: few
J: TRBJ1-2
V: TRBV4-1
D: TRBD1
CDR3: CASSLGGSRGNRGLNYGYTF
DNA: TGCGCCAGCAGCCTAGGGGGAAGTAGGGGTAACAGGGGCCTAAACTATGGCTACACCTTC

size: .
J: TRBJ2-1
V: TRBV15
D: .
CDR3: CATQAGQLSNEQFF
DNA: TGTGCCACCCAAGCGGGACAACTATCCAATGAGCAGTTCTTC

size: .
J: TRBJ2-3
V: TRBV5-6
D: .
CDR3: CASSKATAWTDTQYF
DNA: TGTGCCAGCAGCAAGGCGACTGCCTGGACAGATACGCAGTATTTT

size: .
J: TRBJ1-1
V: TRBV10-3
D: .
CDR3: CAISEGLRMNTEAFF
DNA: TGTGCCATCAGCGAGGGACTGAGGATGAACACTGAAGCTTTCTTT

size: .
J: TRBJ2-1
V: TRBV5-1
D: .
CDR3: CASSLIGEQFF
DNA: TGCGCCAGCAGCTTGATCGGTGAGCAGTTCTTC

size: .
J: TRBJ2-3
V: TRBV7-3
D: .
CDR3: CASSPTGIDTQYF
DNA: TGTGCCAGCAGCCCTACGGGTATAGATACGCAGTATTTT

size: .
J: TRBJ1-2
V: TRBV27
D: .
CDR3: CASSPDRRYGYTF
DNA: TGTGCCAGCAGCCCCGACAGGAGATATGGCTACACCTTC

size: .
J: TRBJ1-4
V: TRBV13
D: .
CDR3: CASSRAREPTNEKLFF
DNA: TGTGCCAGCAGCCGGGCACGGGAACCAACTAATGAAAAACTGTTTTTT

size: .
J: TRBJ1-2
V: TRBV25-1
D: .
CDR3: CASSNDRLDGYTF
DNA: TGTGCCAGCAGCAACGACAGGTTGGATGGCTACACCTTC

size: few
J: TRBJ1-2
V: TRBV7-8
D: TRBD1
CDR3: CASSREVGQNYGYTF
DNA: TGTGCCAGCAGCCGAGAGGTGGGACAGAACTATGGCTACACCTTC

size: .
J: TRBJ2-1
V: TRBV5-4
D: TRBD2
CDR3: CASSLSSGGAYGEQFF
DNA: TGTGCCAGCAGCTTGTCTAGCGGGGGGGCCTATGGTGAGCAGTTCTTC

size: few
J: TRBJ1-1
V: TRBV29-1
D: .
CDR3: CSVEGWVQGEAFF
DNA: TGCAGCGTTGAAGGATGGGTTCAGGGTGAAGCTTTCTTT

size: .
J: TRBJ2-1
V: TRBV10-3
D: .
CDR3: CAISDLALEQFF
DNA: TGTGCCATCAGTGACCTGGCTCTCGAGCAGTTCTTC

size: once
J: TRBJ1-2
V: TRBV9
D: TRBD1
CDR3: CASSVGGTGQGTYYTF
DNA: TGTGCCAGCAGCGTCGGTGGGACGGGACAGGGTACTTACTACACCTTC

size: .
J: TRBJ1-1
V: TRBV30
D: .
CDR3: CAWREHRNTEAFF
DNA: TGTGCCTGGAGGGAACACAGGAACACTGAAGCTTTCTTT

size: many
J: TRBJ1-2
V: TRBV29-1
D: TRBD1
CDR3: CSVEDQQDRSLF
DNA: TGCAGCGTTGAAGATCAGCAGGACAGGTCCCTCTTC

size: .
J: TRBJ2-1
V: TRBV5-8
D: TRBD1
CDR3: CASSFRDSNNEQFF
DNA: TGTGCCAGCAGCTTCCGGGACAGCAACAATGAGCAGTTCTTC

size: .
J: TRBJ2-5
V: TRBV27
D: .
CDR3: CASSLLGGGGTQYF
DNA: TGTGCCAGCAGTTTATTAGGTGGGGGAGGGACCCAGTACTTC

size: few
J: TRBJ2-3
V: TRBV9
D: TRBD1
CDR3: CASSGGQGTSTDTQYF
DNA: TGTGCCAGCAGCGGCGGACAGGGGACTAGCACAGATACGCAGTATTTT

size: .
J: TRBJ1-3
V: TRBV13
D: .
CDR3: CASSPRTHGNTIYF
DNA: TGTGCCAGCAGCCCACGGACTCATGGAAACACCATATATTTT

size: .
J: TRBJ2-3
V: TRBV4-3
D: TRBD2
CDR3: CASSLRTSGEGTQYF
DNA: TGCGCCAGCAGCCTACGAACTAGCGGGGAGGGTACGCAGTATTTT

size: .
J: TRBJ2-1
V: TRBV7-2
D: TRBD2
CDR3: CASSLTPTSGGHEQFF
DNA: TGTGCCAGCAGCTTAACCCCTACTAGCGGGGGTCATGAGCAGTTCTTC

size: .
J: TRBJ2-7
V: TRBV28
D: TRBD1
CDR3: CASSLTGAYEQYF
DNA: TGTGCCAGCAGTTTGACAGGGGCTTACGAGCAGTACTTC

size: .
J: TRBJ2-7
V: TRBV6-5
D: .
CDR3: CASNLLPSYEQYF
DNA: TGTGCCAGCAACCTACTCCCCTCCTACGAGCAGTACTTC

size: .
J: TRBJ2-7
V: TRBV12-3/TRBV12-4
D: .
CDR3: CASSQGGEQYF
DNA: TGTGCCAGCAGCCAGGGGGGCGAGCAGTACTTC

size: few
J: TRBJ1-2
V: TRBV9
D: .
CDR3: CASSLRKGTSGYTF
DNA: TGTGCCAGCAGCCTTAGAAAGGGAACTAGCGGCTACACCTTC

size: few
J: TRBJ2-7
V: TRBV29-1
D: .
CDR3: CSVEPPSGDEQYF
DNA: TGCAGCGTTGAGCCACCCTCAGGGGACGAGCAGTACTTC

size: few
J: TRBJ1-5
V: TRBV4-1
D: TRBD1
CDR3: CASSDRGRGSNQPQHF
DNA: TGCGCCAGCAGTGACAGGGGGCGCGGGAGCAATCAGCCCCAGCATTTT

size: .
J: TRBJ1-1
V: TRBV4-2
D: .
CDR3: CASSQDSQGGEAFF
DNA: TGTGCCAGCAGCCAAGATTCGCAGGGCGGTGAAGCTTTCTTT

size: .
J: TRBJ2-7
V: TRBV18
D: .
CDR3: CASSPGLQGEQYF
DNA: TGTGCCAGCTCTCCGGGACTCCAAGGGGAGCAGTACTTC

size: .
J: TRBJ2-5
V: TRBV10-3
D: .
CDR3: CAISETGPRETQYF
DNA: TGTGCCATCAGTGAAACAGGGCCCCGAGAGACCCAGTACTTC

size: .
J: TRBJ1-2
V: TRBV6-5
D: .
CDR3: CASSYRSNYGYTF
DNA: TGTGCCAGCAGTTATCGGTCTAACTATGGCTACACCTTC

size: .
J: TRBJ2-2
V: TRBV5-4
D: TRBD2
CDR3: CASSRAGASNTGELFF
DNA: TGTGCCAGCAGTCGAGCGGGGGCCTCGAACACCGGGGAGCTGTTTTTT

size: .
J: TRBJ2-7
V: TRBV5-8
D: TRBD1
CDR3: CASSFGQGAEQYF
DNA: TGTGCCAGCAGCTTTGGACAGGGGGCCGAGCAGTACTTC

size: .
J: TRBJ1-6
V: TRBV6-2/TRBV6-3
D: .
CDR3: CASSYSFRAGYSPLHF
DNA: TGTGCCAGCAGTTACTCGTTTCGGGCAGGGTATTCACCCCTCCACTTT

size: few
J: TRBJ1-1
V: TRBV12-5
D: .
CDR3: CASGLRGNTEAFF
DNA: TGTGCTAGTGGTTTACGGGGTAACACTGAAGCTTTCTTT

size: .
J: TRBJ2-7
V: TRBV5-1
D: .
CDR3: CASSEVAATSYEQYF
DNA: TGCGCCAGCAGCGAGGTGGCAGCCACATCATACGAGCAGTACTTC

size: few
J: TRBJ2-4
V: TRBV3-1/TRBV3-2
D: .
CDR3: CASSQQGLGKNIQYF
DNA: TGTGCCAGCAGCCAGCAGGGTCTCGGCAAAAACATTCAGTACTTC

size: .
J: TRBJ2-4
V: TRBV4-1
D: .
CDR3: CASSQGSGPIIQYF
DNA: TGCGCCAGCAGCCAAGGGTCAGGGCCAATCATTCAGTACTTC

size: .
J: TRBJ1-1
V: TRBV4-3
D: TRBD1
CDR3: CASSARTGDNEAFF
DNA: TGCGCCAGCAGCGCCAGGACAGGGGATAATGAAGCTTTCTTT

size: .
J: TRBJ1-6
V: TRBV30
D: .
CDR3: CAWRDTGTSFNSPLHF
DNA: TGTGCCTGGAGAGACACCGGGACATCCTTCAATTCACCCCTCCACTTT

size: .
J: TRBJ1-4
V: TRBV10-2
D: TRBD1
CDR3: CASRDRGNEKLFF
DNA: TGCGCCAGCAGGGACAGGGGGAATGAAAAACTGTTTTTT

size: .
J: TRBJ2-2
V: TRBV3-1/TRBV3-2
D: TRBD1
CDR3: CASSLIPGQGAAGELFF
DNA: TGTGCCAGCAGCCTTATACCGGGACAGGGGGCCGCCGGGGAGCTGTTTTTT

size: few
J: TRBJ2-1
V: TRBV5-6
D: .
CDR3: CASSKGSNEQFF
DNA: TGTGCCAGCAGCAAAGGGAGTAATGAGCAGTTCTTC

size: few
J: TRBJ2-3
V: TRBV9
D: TRBD2
CDR3: CASSVVTGGPTDTQYF
DNA: TGTGCCAGCAGCGTAGTAACGGGGGGGCCCACAGATACGCAGTATTTT

size: .
J: TRBJ2-3
V: TRBV1
D: .
CDR3: CTSSWPILGDTQYF
DNA: TGCACCAGCAGCTGGCCGATCCTAGGAGATACGCAGTATTTT

size: few
J: TRBJ1-5
V: TRBV2
D: .
CDR3: CASSLDINQPQHF
DNA: TGTGCCAGCAGTCTTGACATCAATCAGCCCCAGCATTTT

size: once
J: TRBJ2-7
V: TRBV5-4
D: .
CDR3: CASSLGGGRGAYEQYF
DNA: TGTGCCAGCAGCTTGGGAGGGGGCAGGGGGGCCTACGAGCAGTACTTC

size: .
J: TRBJ1-2
V: TRBV30
D: .
CDR3: CAWRRSGEGYTF
DNA: TGTGCCTGGAGACGGAGCGGAGAGGGCTACACCTTC

size: .
J: TRBJ2-1
V: TRBV6-5
D: TRBD1
CDR3: CASSPGQGLYNEQFF
DNA: TGTGCCAGCAGCCCCGGACAGGGTCTCTACAATGAGCAGTTCTTC